A single sample gave rise to the 18 T cell receptor beta chains below, sequenced in a study of cytomegalovirus exposure and HLA in healthy donors. It was with 60 Vbeta and 13 Jbeta primers that the PCR ran. Assay: immunoSEQ multiplex PCR; the TCRdb copy retains only in-frame clones and omits some. The sample contains about 65,000 clones, about 72% of which appear only once. The specimen was PBMCs. Every receptor here comes from a girl under 18 in good health and CMV-seropositive.

The chain joins TRBV6-5 to TRBJ2-3, with 10 bases fitting TRBD2. The CDR3 sequence is 14 residues long. The J segment lost 1 base and the V segment lost 9 bases, leaving 4 bases of the junction unmatched. Germline V gene sequence: CDR1 MNHEY, CDR2 SVGAGI. The CDR3 reads CASKREGGTDTQYF. CDR3 bases: TGTGCCAGTAAGCGGGAGGGGGGCACAGATACGCAGTATTTT.

V gene TRBV7-9 combines with J gene TRBJ2-3; D might be TRBD2 (5 bases). In germline, CDR1 is SEHNR, CDR2 FQNEAQ (reference sequence). The CDR3 spans 16 residues. Trimming cost V 3 bases and J 2 bases, with 15 bases left between them. In DNA form, the CDR3 reads TGTGCCAGCAGCTTGGGGAGACGGATTACCACAGATACGCAGTATTTT. Translation gives CASSLGRRITTDTQYF.

The chain joins TRBV5-1 to TRBJ1-5; weak D call: TRBD1 (5 bases). CDR1 and CDR2 (germline): SGHRS, YFSETQ. The ends were cut back, 4 bases at V and 6 bases at J, with 17 bases in the middle. The CDR3 runs to 15 residues. The CDR3 coding sequence is TGCGCCAGCAGCCCGGGGGGTACTGGGGGTCAGCCCCAGCATTTT. This translates into CASSPGGTGGQPQHF.

This chain joins TRBV28 and TRBJ1-1; D remains unclear. Germline V CDR1 and CDR2: MDHEN, SYDVKM. The V end was cut by 7 bases, the J end by 2 bases, with 14 bases between. CDR3 size: 14 residues. CDR3 residues: CASNRRIRNTEAFF. CDR3 nucleotides: TGTGCCAGCAACAGACGCATTCGAAACACTGAAGCTTTCTTT.

The rearrangement links TRBV14 to TRBJ2-3, with 9 bases fitting TRBD2. Trimming cost V 4 bases and J 2 bases; bases outside gene matches: 10. The germline V gene has CDR1 SGHDN and CDR2 FVKESK. This CDR3 has 17 amino acids. The CDR3 loop reads CASSPRGGLTFTDTQYF. The CDR3 DNA sequence: TGTGCCAGCAGCCCGCGGGGGGGCCTGACTTTCACAGATACGCAGTATTTT. Using reference TRBV14 and TRBJ2-3 for the parts outside the CDR3, the full variable domain is EAGVTQFPSHSVIEKGQTVTLRCDPISGHDNLYWYRRVMGKEIKFLLHFVKESKQDESGMPNNRFLAERTGGTYSTLKVQPAELEDSGVYFCASSPRGGLTFTDTQYFGPGTRLTVL.

The chain has TRBV19 and TRBJ2-1; tentative D call: TRBD1 (5 bases). CDR1 is LNHDA and CDR2 is SQIVND in the germline V gene (reference sequence). There are 12 residues in the CDR3. V was pared by 3 bases and J by 9 bases, with 9 bases between. For the CDR3, the DNA is TGTGCCAGTAGTATTCAGGGAACTGAGCAGTTCTTC. Translation gives CASSIQGTEQFF.

This clone has just one count. This chain uses TRBV18 with TRBJ1-1; no clear D. V was cut by 4 bases and J by 2 bases, with 11 bases left in between. Germline V gene sequence: CDR1 KGHSH, CDR2 LQKENI. The CDR3 extends over 14 amino acids. The CDR3 loop is CASSRRRVNTEAFF. DNA of the CDR3: TGTGCCAGCTCACGGAGGCGGGTAAACACTGAAGCTTTCTTT.

This clone was seen once. V usage is TRBV5-1 and J usage is TRBJ1-3; D unclear. There are 14 residues in the CDR3. The V gene lost 1 base and the J gene lost 0 bases, with 5 bases spanning the gap. CDR1 is SGHRS and CDR2 is YFSETQ in the germline V gene. This chain's CDR3 is CASSLLDSGNTIYF. Here the CDR3 DNA reads TGCGCCAGCAGCTTGCTAGACTCTGGAAACACCATATATTTT.

V gene TRBV15 combines with J gene TRBJ2-7, with 8 bases matching TRBD2. The germline gives CDR1 LNHNV, CDR2 YYDKDF (reference sequence). The CDR3 contains 16 residues. The V segment lost 4 bases and the J segment 0 bases; nucleotides outside the gene matches: 8. CDR3 region: CATSTLAGILSYEQYF. The CDR3 coding sequence is TGTGCCACCAGCACGTTAGCGGGGATCCTCTCCTACGAGCAGTACTTC.

The V gene is TRBV18, the J gene TRBJ2-3; no clear D gene. Germline CDR1 and CDR2: KGHSH and LQKENI. Trimming shortened V by 3 bases and J by 5 bases, and 12 bases separated the two germline ends. The CDR3 has 14 residues. The DNA for the CDR3 is TGTGCCAGCTCACCCCTCCGGGTGGGAGATACGCAGTATTTT. It translates to CASSPLRVGDTQYF. Full variable domain (missing parts from reference TRBV18 and TRBJ2-3): NAGVMQNPRHLVRRRGQEARLRCSPMKGHSHVYWYRQLPEEGLKFMVYLQKENIIDESGMPKERFSAEFPKEGPSILRIQQVVRGDSAAYFCASSPLRVGDTQYFGPGTRLTVL.

The chain carries TRBV7-2 and TRBJ2-7; D perhaps matches TRBD1 (6 bases). Trimming shortened V by 6 bases and J by 7 bases, and 19 bases separated the two germline ends. CDR1 is SGHTA and CDR2 is FQGNSA in the germline V gene. The CDR3 sequence is 14 residues long. CDR3 nucleotides: TGTGCCAGCAGGGCATGGGGGCCCCAGGGAGAGCAGTACTTC. It translates to CASRAWGPQGEQYF.

The chain links TRBV5-1 to TRBJ1-6, with D tentatively TRBD1 (5 bases). Trimming took 2 bases from V and 10 from J, leaving 10 bases between them. Germline V CDR1 and CDR2: SGHRS, YFSETQ. The CDR3 extends over 13 amino acids. The CDR3 DNA follows: TGCGCCAGCAGCTTAGGGGTGGGCTCACCCCTCCACTTT. Its protein product is CASSLGVGSPLHF. The entire variable domain, with the rest obtained from reference TRBV5-1 and TRBJ1-6, is as follows: KAGVTQTPRYLIKTRGQQVTLSCSPISGHRSVSWYQQTPGQGLQFLFEYFSETQRNKGNFPGRFSGRQFSNSRSEMNVSTLELGDSALYLCASSLGVGSPLHFGNGTRLTVT.

The chain carries TRBV30 and TRBJ2-7, with D possibly TRBD2 on 6 matching bases. The V gene's germline CDR1 is GTSNPN and CDR2 SVGIG (reference sequence). The CDR3 has 13 amino acids. V was shortened by 7 bases and J by 3 bases, with 16 bases between the two germline ends. For the CDR3, the DNA is TGTGCCTATCACACGGGGGAGCACTACGAGCAGTACTTC. Encoded protein: CAYHTGEHYEQYF.

The chain employs TRBV30 and TRBJ2-6; 8 bases agree with TRBD1. The germline gives CDR1 GTSNPN, CDR2 SVGIG (reference sequence). V dropped 5 bases and J dropped 8; count of bases not matched to a gene: 8. The CDR3 loop spans 14 amino acids. The CDR3 DNA follows: TGTGCCTGGTACGGACAGGGAGAAACCAACGTCCTGACTTTC. Translated: CAWYGQGETNVLTF.

The chain employs TRBV19 and TRBJ2-7; TRBD1 might be the D (6 bases). V lost 7 bases and J 5 bases, leaving 18 bases between the germline ends. CDR1 is LNHDA and CDR2 is SQIVND in the germline V gene (reference sequence). The CDR3 spans 14 residues. The CDR3 region is CASNPTGGSNEQYF. The CDR3 DNA is TGTGCCAGTAACCCGACTGGGGGCAGCAACGAGCAGTACTTC.

For this clone: Additional DNA sequences in this sample encode the identical CDR3. This chain links TRBV5-1 with TRBJ1-1, with D possibly being TRBD1 (6 bases). This CDR3 is 13 amino acids long. CDR1 is SGHRS and CDR2 is YFSETQ in the germline V gene. V lost 5 bases, J lost 2 bases, and 10 bases lay in between. The CDR3 loop is CASSFRGNTEAFF. In DNA, the CDR3 is TGCGCCAGCAGTTTCAGGGGAAACACTGAAGCTTTCTTT.

This clone has more than one count but fewer than ten. CDR3 sequence: CASSRVDGDTEAFF. CDR3 coding DNA: TGTGCCAGCAGCCGAGTCGACGGGGACACTGAAGCTTTCTTT. The gene calls are TRBV11-2 and TRBJ1-1, with D unresolved. CDR3 length: 14 residues. Germline CDR1 is SGHAT and CDR2 is FQNNGV. Trimming took off 5 bases at V and 3 bases at J, with 13 bases between the two ends.

The J gene is TRBJ1-1, the V gene TRBV28, with 7 nucleotides matching TRBD1. The CDR3 length is 15 residues. The J segment lost 2 bases and the V segment lost 5 bases, leaving 8 bases of the junction unmatched. CDR1 is MDHEN, CDR2 SYDVKM, per germline. Here the CDR3 reads CASSVTGIPNTEAFF. For the CDR3, the DNA is TGTGCCAGCAGTGTGACAGGGATCCCCAACACTGAAGCTTTCTTT.